The clone carrying this TCR beta chain was recorded many times. The CDR3 has 16 amino acids. V dropped 6 bases and J dropped 9 bases, with 21 bases sitting between them. The germline CDR1 and CDR2 sequences are LNHDA and SQIVND (reference sequence). The data originate from a study of T cells in Graves' hyperthyroidism and ophthalmopathy. Study overall: Pretreatment peripheral blood was obtained at initial diagnosis.

The investigators amplified TCR beta CDR3 regions from RNA transcripts. The study used the HTBI primer set for a first-round RT-PCR of the TCR CDR3. TCRdb analysed the multiplex PCR reads with MiXCR anew, one entry per CDR3 protein. The table lists about 840,000 distinct CDR3 sequences, roughly 40% of them singletons. Sequencing was performed on blood. The clonotype originates from a man between 18 and 29 years old with Graves' hyperthyroidism. This chain joins TRBV19 and TRBJ1-6, with D possibly matching TRBD1 (5 bases). The CDR3 DNA follows: TGTGCCAGTAGCCCTCAGGCGGCAGGGCTGCGTTCACCCCTCCACTTT. This gives the protein CASSPQAAGLRSPLHF.